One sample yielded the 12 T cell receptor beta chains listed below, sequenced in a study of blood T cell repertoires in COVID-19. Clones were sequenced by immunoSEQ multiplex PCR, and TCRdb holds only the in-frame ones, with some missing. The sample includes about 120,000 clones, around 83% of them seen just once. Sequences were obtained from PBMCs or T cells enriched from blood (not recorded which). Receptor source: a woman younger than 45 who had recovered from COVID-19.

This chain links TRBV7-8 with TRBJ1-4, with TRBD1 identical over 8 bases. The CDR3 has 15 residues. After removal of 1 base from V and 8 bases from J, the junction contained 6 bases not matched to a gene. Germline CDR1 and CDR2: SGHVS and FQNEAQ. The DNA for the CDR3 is TGTGCCAGCAGCTTAGGACAGGGGCGAAGCGAAAAACTGTTTTTT. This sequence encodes CASSLGQGRSEKLFF.

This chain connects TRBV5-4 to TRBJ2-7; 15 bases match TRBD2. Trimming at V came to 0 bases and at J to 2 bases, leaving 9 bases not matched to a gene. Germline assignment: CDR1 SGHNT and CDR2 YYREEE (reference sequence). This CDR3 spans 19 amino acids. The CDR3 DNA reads TGTGCCAGCAGCTTGGGAGGGGGGACTAGCGGGAGGAGCACCTACGAGCAGTACTTC. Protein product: CASSLGGGTSGRSTYEQYF.

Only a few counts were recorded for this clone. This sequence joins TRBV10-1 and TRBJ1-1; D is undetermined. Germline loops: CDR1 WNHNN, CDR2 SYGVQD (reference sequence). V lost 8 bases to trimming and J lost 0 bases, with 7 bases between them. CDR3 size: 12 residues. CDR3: CASEAMNTEAFF. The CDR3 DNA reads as TGCGCCAGCGAGGCCATGAACACTGAAGCTTTCTTT.

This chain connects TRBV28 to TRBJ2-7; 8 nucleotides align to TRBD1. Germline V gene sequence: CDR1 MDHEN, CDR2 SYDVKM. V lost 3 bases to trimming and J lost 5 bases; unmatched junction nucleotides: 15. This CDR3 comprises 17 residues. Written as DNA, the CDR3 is TGTGCCAGCAGTTTGGTTCCTGGCGGGCAGGGGGCCAACGAGCAGTACTTC. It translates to CASSLVPGGQGANEQYF.

The CDR3 is CAISTGGNWAFF. The CDR3 bases are TGTGCCATCAGCACCGGGGGAAATTGGGCTTTCTTT. The chain combines TRBV10-3 with TRBJ1-1, with D possibly TRBD1 on 5 matching bases. The V gene's germline CDR1 is ENHRY and CDR2 SYGVKD. V shed 6 bases and J shed 11 bases, with 16 bases lying between them. CDR3 length: 12 amino acids.

The CDR3, as DNA: TGTGCCAGCAGCGCGGGACTAGCCCTACCTTCCGGGGAGCTGTTTTTT. It codes for CASSAGLALPSGELFF. The chain links TRBV13 to TRBJ2-2, with 9 bases fitting TRBD2. CDR1 PRHDT and CDR2 FYEKMQ come from the germline V gene (reference sequence). CDR3 length: 16 residues. After removal of 5 bases from V and 6 bases from J, the junction contained 10 bases not matched to a gene. The whole variable domain, filled in from reference TRBV13 and TRBJ2-2, reads AAGVIQSPRHLIKEKRETATLKCYPIPRHDTVYWYQQGPGQDPQFLISFYEKMQSDKGSIPDRFSAQQFSDYHSELNMSSLELGDSALYFCASSAGLALPSGELFFGEGSRLTVL.

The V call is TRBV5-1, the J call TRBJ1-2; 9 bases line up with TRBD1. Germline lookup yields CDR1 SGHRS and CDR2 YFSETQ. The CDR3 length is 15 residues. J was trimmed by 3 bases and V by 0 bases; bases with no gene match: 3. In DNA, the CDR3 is TGCGCCAGCAGCTTGGGGGGACAGGGCTACTATGGCTACACCTTC. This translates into CASSLGGQGYYGYTF.

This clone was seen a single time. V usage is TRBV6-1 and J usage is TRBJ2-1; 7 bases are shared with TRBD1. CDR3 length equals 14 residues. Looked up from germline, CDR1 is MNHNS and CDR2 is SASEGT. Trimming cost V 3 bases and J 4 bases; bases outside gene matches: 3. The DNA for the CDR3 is TGTGCCAGCAGTGACCCGGGACAGTACAATGAGCAGTTCTTC. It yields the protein CASSDPGQYNEQFF.

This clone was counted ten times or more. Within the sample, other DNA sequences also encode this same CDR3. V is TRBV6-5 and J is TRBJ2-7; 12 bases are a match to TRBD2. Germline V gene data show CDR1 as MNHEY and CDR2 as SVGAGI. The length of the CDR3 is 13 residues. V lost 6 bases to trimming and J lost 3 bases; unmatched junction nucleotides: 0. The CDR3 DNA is TGTGCCAGCAGGACTAGCGGGAGCTACGAGCAGTACTTC. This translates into CASRTSGSYEQYF.

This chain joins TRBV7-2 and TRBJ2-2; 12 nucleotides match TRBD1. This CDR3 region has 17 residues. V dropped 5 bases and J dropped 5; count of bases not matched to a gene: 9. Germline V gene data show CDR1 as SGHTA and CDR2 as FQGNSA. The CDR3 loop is CASSVVSGQGATGELFF. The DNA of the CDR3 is TGTGCCAGCAGCGTAGTGTCGGGACAGGGGGCGACCGGGGAGCTGTTTTTT.

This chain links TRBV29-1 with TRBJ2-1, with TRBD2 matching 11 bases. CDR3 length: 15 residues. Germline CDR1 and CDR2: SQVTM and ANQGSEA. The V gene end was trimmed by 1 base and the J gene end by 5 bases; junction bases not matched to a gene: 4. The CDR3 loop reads CSVEGSSGRNNEQFF. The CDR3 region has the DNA TGCAGCGTTGAAGGATCTAGCGGGAGGAACAATGAGCAGTTCTTC.

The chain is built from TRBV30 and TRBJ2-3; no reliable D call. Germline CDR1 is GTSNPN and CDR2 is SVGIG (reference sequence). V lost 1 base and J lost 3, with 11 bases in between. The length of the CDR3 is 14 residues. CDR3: CAWSDDPGTDTQYF. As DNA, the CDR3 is TGTGCCTGGAGTGATGACCCCGGGACAGATACGCAGTATTTT.